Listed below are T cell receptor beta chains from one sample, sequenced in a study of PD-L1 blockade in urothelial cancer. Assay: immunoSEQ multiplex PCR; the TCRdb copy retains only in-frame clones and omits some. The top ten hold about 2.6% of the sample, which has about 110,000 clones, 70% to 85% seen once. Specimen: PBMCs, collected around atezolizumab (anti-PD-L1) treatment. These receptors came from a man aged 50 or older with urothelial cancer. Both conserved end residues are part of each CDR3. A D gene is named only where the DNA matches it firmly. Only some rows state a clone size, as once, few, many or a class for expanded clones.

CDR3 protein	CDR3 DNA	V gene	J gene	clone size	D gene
CASSLGTGAGQPQHF	TGTGCCAGCAGCTTAGGCACAGGGGCCGGTCAGCCCCAGCATTTT	TRBV7-9	TRBJ1-5	.	TRBD1
CASSPTGMMGNTIYF	TGTGCCAGTAGCCCGACAGGGATGATGGGAAACACCATATATTTT	TRBV19	TRBJ1-3	.	TRBD1
CAISVLATNTGELFF	TGTGCCATCAGTGTGCTAGCGACGAACACCGGGGAGCTGTTTTTT	TRBV10-3	TRBJ2-2	.	.
CASRRTLTGNTIYF	TGTGCCAGCAGAAGGACTTTAACTGGAAACACCATATATTTT	TRBV28	TRBJ1-3	.	.
CASSPDRSSGNTIYF	TGTGCCAGCTCCCCGGACAGATCCTCTGGAAACACCATATATTTT	TRBV18	TRBJ1-3	.	.
CASRNRTGGRSYEQYF	TGTGCCAGCAGGAACAGGACAGGGGGCCGCTCCTACGAGCAGTACTTC	TRBV2	TRBJ2-7	.	TRBD1
CASSMSGARTDTQYF	TGTGCCAGTAGTATGAGCGGGGCCCGCACAGATACGCAGTATTTT	TRBV19	TRBJ2-3	.	TRBD2
CANRDSRSYEQYF	TGTGCCAATCGGGACAGCCGTTCCTACGAGCAGTACTTC	TRBV28	TRBJ2-7	.	TRBD1
CASRKHRDYGYTF	TGTGCCAGCAGGAAACACAGGGACTATGGCTACACCTTC	TRBV6-1	TRBJ1-2	.	.
CASSLVAGGNTIYF	TGTGCCAGCAGTTTGGTTGCAGGGGGAAACACCATATATTTT	TRBV28	TRBJ1-3	.	.
CASSSSGRAYEQYF	TGTGCCAGCAGTTCGAGCGGGAGGGCCTACGAGCAGTACTTC	TRBV27	TRBJ2-7	.	TRBD2
CASSTHRGYQETQYF	TGTGCCAGCTCCACGCACAGGGGCTACCAAGAGACCCAGTACTTC	TRBV18	TRBJ2-5	.	TRBD1
CASSQDLGGYNEQFF	TGTGCCAGCAGCCAAGATCTGGGGGGCTACAATGAGCAGTTCTTC	TRBV4-2	TRBJ2-1	.	.
CASSRGGGWYNEQFF	TGTGCCAGCAGCAGGGGGGGCGGGTGGTACAATGAGCAGTTCTTC	TRBV9	TRBJ2-1	once	.
CASRVPQGANSPLHF	TGTGCCAGCAGGGTACCTCAGGGGGCGAATTCACCCCTCCACTTT	TRBV28	TRBJ1-6	.	TRBD1
CASSATGTRDSGEQFF	TGCGCCAGCAGCGCAACCGGGACTAGGGATTCAGGAGAGCAGTTCTTC	TRBV5-1	TRBJ2-1	.	TRBD2
CASSNRDRGRETQYF	TGTGCCAGCAGCAACCGGGACAGGGGGCGAGAGACCCAGTACTTC	TRBV11-3	TRBJ2-5	once	TRBD1
CASRSKRIRLAGDYNEQFF	TGTGCAAGTCGCTCCAAAAGAATAAGACTAGCGGGAGACTACAATGAGCAGTTCTTC	TRBV12-2	TRBJ2-1	.	.
CASSSLTGSTEAFF	TGCGCCAGCAGCTCCCTCACGGGGAGCACTGAAGCTTTCTTT	TRBV5-1	TRBJ1-1	.	.
CASSEAPSGGGNIQYF	TGTGCCAGCAGTGAAGCTCCTAGCGGAGGCGGAAACATTCAGTACTTC	TRBV6-1	TRBJ2-4	once	TRBD2
CASSMGLAGAGELFF	TGCGCCAGCAGCATGGGACTAGCGGGAGCCGGGGAGCTGTTTTTT	TRBV5-1	TRBJ2-2	.	TRBD2
CASRPNRGPNSPLHF	TGTGCCAGCAGACCCAACAGGGGGCCTAATTCACCCCTCCACTTT	TRBV7-8	TRBJ1-6	.	TRBD1
CASRGEGVAGYSYEQYF	TGCGCCAGCAGGGGTGAGGGGGTAGCGGGTTACTCCTACGAGCAGTACTTC	TRBV5-1	TRBJ2-7	once	.